These 8 T cell receptor beta chains were all obtained from the same sample, sequenced in a study of control samples from healthy donors and cancer patients. Method: immunoSEQ multiplex PCR; TCRdb's copy keeps in-frame clones and lacks some. Seen here are about 170,000 clones, 85% to 95% observed once, and the top ten hold about 1.5%. The specimen was blood. These receptors all stem from a woman between 18 and 29 years old in good health.

The chain uses TRBV27 and TRBJ2-7; 14 positions match TRBD2. This CDR3 has 17 amino acids. The V gene's germline CDR1 is MNHEY and CDR2 SMNVEV (reference sequence). Trimming removed 6 bases from V and 4 bases from J; junction bases left unmatched: 11. CDR3 DNA sequence: TGTGCCAGCAGCTCTCCTGGGACTAGCGGGAGAATGTACGAGCAGTACTTC. Its translation is CASSSPGTSGRMYEQYF.

V is TRBV11-2 and J is TRBJ2-7; TRBD2 agrees at 7 bases. The CDR3 totals 15 residues. V was pared by 2 bases and J by 0 bases, with 4 bases of the junction left unmatched. Per the germline V gene, CDR1 is SGHAT and CDR2 is FQNNGV. The CDR3 DNA sequence: TGTGCCAGCAGCTTAAGCGGGGAAAGCTCCTACGAGCAGTACTTC. Amino acid sequence: CASSLSGESSYEQYF.

The rearrangement links TRBV28 to TRBJ1-5; D is uncertain. This CDR3 is built from 13 residues. Trimming removed 8 bases from V and 4 bases from J, with 12 bases in between. Germline-derived CDR1 and CDR2 are MDHEN and SYDVKM. CDR3 loop: CASRWATNQPQHF. DNA for the CDR3: TGTGCCAGCCGTTGGGCAACTAATCAGCCCCAGCATTTT.

The chain has TRBV24-1 and TRBJ2-3; 8 bases are a match to TRBD1. J gave up 1 base and V 4 bases, and 15 bases lay outside the gene matches. The germline gives CDR1 KGHDR, CDR2 SFDVKD. CDR3 length: 19 amino acids. CDR3 nucleotides: TGTGCCACCAGTGACCCCCTTGGACAGGGCATTTCCCGCACAGATACGCAGTATTTT. Translation: CATSDPLGQGISRTDTQYF.

Worth noting for this clone: The same CDR3 is also encoded by other DNA sequences in this sample. The chain uses TRBV18 and TRBJ2-3; D unresolved. Trimming took 0 bases from V and 2 from J, leaving 6 bases between them. Germline V CDR1 and CDR2: KGHSH, LQKENI. This CDR3 is built from 14 residues. The CDR3 nucleotides read TGTGCCAGCTCACCACCCCTCGCCACAGATACGCAGTATTTT. It encodes CASSPPLATDTQYF.

The V gene is TRBV18, the J gene TRBJ2-5; 7 nucleotides align to TRBD1. V shed 4 bases and J 5 bases; nucleotides not matched to a gene: 7. Germline V gene sequence: CDR1 KGHSH, CDR2 LQKENI. CDR3 size: 14 residues. CDR3 loop: CASSRQGPPETQYF. The CDR3 DNA sequence: TGTGCCAGCTCACGACAGGGACCTCCCGAGACCCAGTACTTC.

This clone appeared once. The CDR3 coding sequence is TGTGCCAGCAGCCAAGATACAGGCCGCCGTACCTACGAGCAGTACTTC. Translating gives CASSQDTGRRTYEQYF. The V gene is TRBV4-2, the J gene TRBJ2-7, with D perhaps matching TRBD1 (5 bases). The V and J ends lost 0 bases and 2 bases respectively, with 14 bases between them. There are 16 residues in the CDR3. Per germline, CDR1 LGHNA and CDR2 YNFKEQ.

The rearrangement links TRBV7-2 to TRBJ2-2; 8 bases are shared with TRBD1. CDR1 and CDR2 (germline): SGHTA, FQGNSA. The CDR3 runs 17 residues. The V segment lost 2 bases and the J segment 2 bases; nucleotides outside the gene matches: 7. Written as DNA, the CDR3 is TGTGCCAGCAGCTTATCCCTGACAGGGGCAAACACCGGGGAGCTGTTTTTT. It encodes CASSLSLTGANTGELFF.